Each of the 20 T cell receptor beta chains below was sequenced from the same sample in a study of shared clonotypes between healthy human individuals. Profiling relied on immunoSEQ multiplex PCR, and the TCRdb table lists in-frame clones only, not all of them. This table holds 450,000 to 600,000 clones, 79% found once. The source material was PBMCs. The receptor set was obtained from a woman aged 40 to 50 in good health. Some clones in this sample may be carry-over from other donors' samples.

The rearrangement uses TRBV7-9 and TRBJ1-2, with 7 bases matching TRBD1. Per the germline V gene, CDR1 is SEHNR and CDR2 is FQNEAQ (reference sequence). The CDR3 is made up of 15 amino acids. V lost 5 bases and J lost 4; bases outside the gene matches: 10. For the CDR3, the DNA is TGTGCCAGCAGCATGAACTGGGACAGCGTCTATGGCTACACCTTC. Its protein is CASSMNWDSVYGYTF.

On this clone: A much larger clone differs by one base, so this may be a read error. This chain connects TRBV30 to TRBJ1-1; D ambiguous. The CDR3 has 15 amino acids. CDR1 and CDR2 (germline): GTSNPN, SVGIG (reference sequence). V was cut by 0 bases and J by 1 base, with 12 bases left in between. In DNA form, the CDR3 reads TGTGCCTGGAGTGTACTACCAGACCGGAACACTGAAGCTTTCTTT. It yields the protein CAWSVLPDRNTEAFF.

V is TRBV23-1 and J is TRBJ2-7; 10 bases align to TRBD1. TRBV23-1 is sorted into the ORF group, with uncertain function. The CDR3 contains 15 residues. The trim removed 2 bases at V and 4 bases at J, leaving 5 bases unmatched. The CDR3 nucleotides read TGCGCCAGCAGTCAAAGACAGGGGGCTGAGTACGAGCAGTACTTC. Residues: CASSQRQGAEYEQYF.

The chain's CDR3 is CASRIGTEAFF. CDR3 nucleotides: TGTGCCAGCAGGATCGGGACTGAAGCTTTCTTT. The chain uses TRBV27 and TRBJ1-1; D gene ambiguous. This CDR3 comprises 11 residues. From germline, CDR1 is MNHEY and CDR2 SMNVEV (reference sequence). Trimming took off 6 bases at V and 5 bases at J, with 7 bases between the two ends.

The chain couples TRBV5-1 to TRBJ1-4; D is perhaps TRBD1 (6 bases). Between the trimmed V and J ends, which lost 1 base and 8 bases, there was a span of 12 bases. The CDR3 runs to 14 residues. Germline loops: CDR1 SGHRS, CDR2 YFSETQ. CDR3 bases: TGCGCCAGCAGCTTGATACAGGGCGGGGAAAAACTGTTTTTT. This encodes CASSLIQGGEKLFF.

The rearrangement links TRBV28 to TRBJ1-5; the D is unclear. Trimming stripped 2 bases from V and 9 bases from J, with 8 bases between. The CDR3 spans 12 residues. Per germline, CDR1 MDHEN and CDR2 SYDVKM. The CDR3 here is CASSLGSLPQHF. For the CDR3, the DNA is TGTGCCAGCAGTTTAGGGTCCTTGCCCCAGCATTTT.

The chain uses TRBV28 and TRBJ2-1; D is unresolved. Germline CDR1 reads MDHEN; CDR2 reads SYDVKM. This CDR3 has 11 residues. V was cut by 3 bases and J by 8 bases, with 5 bases left in between. Here the CDR3 DNA reads TGTGCCAGCAGTTTTTATGATGAGCAGTTCTTC. Encoded protein: CASSFYDEQFF.

The genes are TRBV7-9 and TRBJ2-7; D is tentatively TRBD1 or TRBD2 (6 bases each). CDR3 size: 13 residues. CDR1 and CDR2 from the germline V gene are SEHNR and FQNEAQ (reference sequence). V was trimmed by 8 bases and J by 3 bases, leaving 14 bases between them. The CDR3 DNA is TGTGCCAGCTGCGGGACACCATGCTACGAGCAGTACTTC. It yields the protein CASCGTPCYEQYF.

The chain uses TRBV5-1 and TRBJ2-1; 12 positions match TRBD2. The V gene end was trimmed by 4 bases and the J gene end by 5 bases; junction bases not matched to a gene: 10. Germline V gene lookup returns CDR1 SGHRS and CDR2 YFSETQ. This CDR3 has 17 residues. The CDR3 sequence: CASSRRLAGARHNEQFF. CDR3 DNA sequence: TGCGCCAGCAGCAGGAGACTAGCGGGAGCCCGGCACAATGAGCAGTTCTTC.

V gene TRBV7-9 combines with J gene TRBJ2-7, with D perhaps given as TRBD1 or TRBD2 (5 bases each). V was trimmed by 1 base and J by 0 bases, leaving 10 bases between them. The CDR3 covers 15 residues. Germline V CDR1 and CDR2: SEHNR, FQNEAQ (reference sequence). CDR3 sequence: CASSLGSGSSYEQYF. The CDR3 bases are TGTGCCAGCAGCTTAGGGTCAGGGAGCTCCTACGAGCAGTACTTC.

This chain connects TRBV4-3 to TRBJ2-7; 14 nucleotides line up with TRBD2. This CDR3 has 18 amino acids. Germline V gene lookup returns CDR1 LGHNA and CDR2 YSLEER. V was pared by 0 bases and J by 3 bases, with 7 bases of the junction left unmatched. The CDR3 DNA follows: TGCGCCAGCAGCCAAGACTTTGTGGGACTAGCGGGAGTCTACGAGCAGTACTTC. Its protein is CASSQDFVGLAGVYEQYF.

About this clone: In the same sample, other DNA sequences code for this CDR3. V and J are TRBV18 and TRBJ1-1; maybe TRBD1 (5 bases). The germline V gene encodes CDR1 KGHSH and CDR2 LQKENI. V lost 1 base, J lost 1 base, and 7 bases lay in between. The CDR3 loop spans 14 amino acids. Here the CDR3 reads CASSPQGRNTEAFF. DNA for the CDR3: TGTGCCAGCTCACCACAGGGGCGGAACACTGAAGCTTTCTTT.

This sequence joins TRBV7-2 and TRBJ2-7; 11 bases align to TRBD2. V lost 5 bases, J lost 1 base, and 4 bases stayed unmatched. CDR1 and CDR2 from the germline V gene are SGHTA and FQGNSA. The CDR3 runs to 15 residues. This CDR3 is CASSVWTSGSYEQYF. CDR3 sequence (DNA): TGTGCCAGCAGCGTCTGGACTAGCGGGTCCTACGAGCAGTACTTC.

Written as DNA, the CDR3 is TGTGCCAGCAGCCCCGAAGGGGGTTCAGCTTTCTTT. Translation gives CASSPEGGSAFF. The rearrangement joins TRBV7-9 to TRBJ1-1; possible D gene TRBD1, 6 bases. This CDR3 has 12 residues. V lost 5 bases, J lost 10 bases, and 14 bases lay in between. CDR1 is SEHNR and CDR2 is FQNEAQ in the germline V gene (reference sequence).

This rearrangement joins TRBV10-3 to TRBJ2-2, with D uncertain. Per germline, CDR1 ENHRY and CDR2 SYGVKD. The CDR3 sequence is 15 residues long. Trimming took off 6 bases at V and 6 bases at J, with 17 bases between the two ends. This CDR3 is CAIRGQPFVAGELFF. The CDR3 coding sequence is TGTGCCATCAGGGGCCAACCCTTCGTGGCCGGGGAGCTGTTTTTT.

V and J are TRBV15 and TRBJ1-5; perhaps TRBD1 as D (6 bases). The CDR3 contains 18 residues. Trimming took off 0 bases at V and 5 bases at J, with 20 bases between the two ends. CDR1 is LNHNV and CDR2 is YYDKDF in the germline V gene (reference sequence). In nucleotides, the CDR3 is TGTGCCACCAGCAGAGATTTAGGGGGGACGACCCTCTATCAGCCCCAGCATTTT. Amino acid sequence: CATSRDLGGTTLYQPQHF.

Notes on this clone: Other DNA sequences in this specimen translate into the identical CDR3. The genes are TRBV28 and TRBJ1-2; possible D gene TRBD1, 5 bases. CDR3 length: 13 amino acids. CDR1 MDHEN and CDR2 SYDVKM come from the germline V gene. V was trimmed by 6 bases and J by 0 bases, leaving 8 bases between them. DNA for the CDR3: TGTGCCAGCAGAGCGACAGCTAACTATGGCTACACCTTC. Protein: CASRATANYGYTF.

The chain uses TRBV5-5 and TRBJ2-7; 9 bases are shared with TRBD1. The CDR3 extends over 15 amino acids. Per germline, CDR1 SGHKS and CDR2 YYEKEE (reference sequence). The V segment lost 4 bases and the J segment 0 bases; nucleotides outside the gene matches: 5. CDR3 loop: CASSPGQGSSYEQYF. As DNA, the CDR3 is TGTGCCAGCAGCCCTGGACAGGGGAGCTCCTACGAGCAGTACTTC.

The chain combines TRBV19 with TRBJ2-2, with 7 nucleotides matching TRBD1. This CDR3 has 15 amino acids. J lost 0 bases, V lost 6 bases, and 4 bases had no gene match. The V gene's germline CDR1 is LNHDA and CDR2 SQIVND (reference sequence). The CDR3 nucleotides read TGTGCCAGTAGGGGAACAGGGGCGAACACCGGGGAGCTGTTTTTT. Amino acid sequence: CASRGTGANTGELFF.

This chain joins TRBV28 and TRBJ2-5; D is ambiguous. From germline, CDR1 is MDHEN and CDR2 SYDVKM. This CDR3 is built from 18 residues. Trimming shortened V by 1 base and J by 0 bases, and 18 bases separated the two germline ends. The CDR3 sequence: CASSLSARVVLYQETQYF. In DNA, the CDR3 is TGTGCCAGCAGTTTATCAGCTCGGGTAGTATTGTACCAAGAGACCCAGTACTTC.